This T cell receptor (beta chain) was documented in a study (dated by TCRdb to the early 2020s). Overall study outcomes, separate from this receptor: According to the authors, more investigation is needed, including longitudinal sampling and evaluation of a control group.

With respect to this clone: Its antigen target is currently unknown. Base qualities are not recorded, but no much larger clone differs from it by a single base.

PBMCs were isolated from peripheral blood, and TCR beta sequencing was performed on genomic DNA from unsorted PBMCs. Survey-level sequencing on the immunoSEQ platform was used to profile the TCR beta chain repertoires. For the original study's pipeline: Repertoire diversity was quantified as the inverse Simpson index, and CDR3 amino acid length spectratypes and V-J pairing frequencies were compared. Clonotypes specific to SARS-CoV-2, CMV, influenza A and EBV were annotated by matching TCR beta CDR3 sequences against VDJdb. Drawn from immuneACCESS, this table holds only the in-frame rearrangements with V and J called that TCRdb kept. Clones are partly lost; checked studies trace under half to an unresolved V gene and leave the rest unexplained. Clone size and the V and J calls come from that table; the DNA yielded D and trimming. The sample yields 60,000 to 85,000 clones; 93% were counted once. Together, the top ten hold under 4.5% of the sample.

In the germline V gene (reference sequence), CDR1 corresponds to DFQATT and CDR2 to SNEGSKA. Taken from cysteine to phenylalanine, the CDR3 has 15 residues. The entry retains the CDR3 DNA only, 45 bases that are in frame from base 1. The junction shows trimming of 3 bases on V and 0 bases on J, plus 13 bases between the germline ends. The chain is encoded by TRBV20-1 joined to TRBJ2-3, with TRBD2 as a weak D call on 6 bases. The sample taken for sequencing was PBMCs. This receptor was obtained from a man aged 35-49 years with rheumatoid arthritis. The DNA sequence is TGCAGTGCTAGTCCCACTAGCCGTAGCACAGATACGCAGTATTTT. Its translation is CSASPTSRSTDTQYF.